This note documents a single T cell receptor (beta chain) sequence. The target of this receptor is not known. The sample holds no much larger clone one base away, and base qualities are not on file. The instrument was an Illumina NovaSeq 6000. TCR cDNA was synthesized by 5'RACE template switching, which introduced a universal primer site and unique molecular identifiers. cDNA synthesis was primed from both the TCR alpha and TCR beta constant segments. Two PCR steps were used to amplify libraries, with sample barcodes and sequencing adapters being added in the second step. Sequencing of libraries was done on Illumina HiSeq 2500 (2x100 bp) or NovaSeq (2x150 bp). The authors' pipeline ran thus. Demultiplexing of reads and collapsing into UMI consensus sequences were performed with MIGEC, and V(D)J alignment was carried out with MiXCR. Using edgeR on replicate PBMC samples, clonotypes were called vaccine-responding if FDR was below 0.01 and the log2 fold change was above 5 up to day 15. Each bulk clonotype was labeled CD4 or CD8 based on which sequenced repertoire, CD4 or CD8, contained the clonotype at higher abundance. Clones were called with MiXCR by TCRdb after fastp trimmed the public reads at Q25, and only in-frame beta chains were retained. Rows matching on CDR3 protein sequence are summarized as one entry with the most common DNA and genes. TCRdb, not the authors, supplied the V and J calls. The sample records 300,000 or so distinct CDR3 sequences, about 10% of which are singletons. Over 3% of the sample goes to the ten largest clones.

The data stem from a study of T cells after yellow fever vaccination (dated by TCRdb to about 2019). Regarding the complete study: Libraries from fractions with low cell numbers were prepared with the SMART-Seq v4 Ultra Low Input RNA kit. Two healthy male donors made up the cohort, one aged 18 to 29 years and the other aged 30 to 40 years. To follow T-cell clones before and after primary and booster YFV17D yellow fever vaccination, bulk TCR alpha and beta repertoires were sequenced over time. Blood was drawn at multiple timepoints before and after primary and secondary immunization, with bulk PBMC replicates and cell subsets isolated.

Here is what the overall study found, with its caveats: Compared with the primary T-cell response, the secondary T-cell response was weaker but faster, peaking on day 5 rather than day 15. After the booster, most of the clones that had expanded following primary vaccination were detected again (around 97% of CD4 and roughly nine tenths of CD8), which suggests that memory was broadly maintained. A small fraction of clonotypes showed up in both the CD4 and CD8 compartments, probably as a result of convergent recombination. Because only a couple of donors were included in the study, the extent to which the findings can be generalized is limited. Because abundant contaminating clonotypes from the bulk population could be contained in FACS-sorted repertoires, computational filtering was required.

Reading the label with the study, this specimen's treatment or condition is: live attenuated yellow fever vaccine strain. A standard Ficoll-Paque protocol was used to isolate PBMCs from peripheral blood. Dynabeads CD4 and CD8 positive selection kits were used to isolate CD4 and CD8 T-cell fractions. TriZol was used to extract RNA from bulk PBMCs, CD4 and CD8 fractions, and dextramer-positive and dextramer-negative fractions. This receptor was taken from a man younger than 35 who received the YFV17D yellow fever vaccine. The specimen was CD4+ T cells sorted from PBMCs, collected 5 days after the yellow fever booster vaccination.

The CDR3: CSVSGPSSYNEQFF. The DNA reads TGCAGCGTCTCAGGGCCTAGCTCCTACAATGAGCAGTTCTTC. The receptor chain draws on TRBV29-1 and TRBJ2-1; the D segment could be TRBD1, given 5 matching bases. From a lookup of the germline V gene, CDR1 and CDR2 are SQVTM and ANQGSEA. From its cysteine to its phenylalanine, the CDR3 spans 14 amino acids. Only the CDR3 region is kept as DNA, spanning 42 bases read in frame from base 1. V is pared back by 6 bases and J by 0 bases, with 12 bases lying between the germline termini.